This is a list of T cell receptor beta chains from one sample in a study of T cell responses to AZD1222 COVID-19 vaccine. Here immunoSEQ multiplex PCR was the method, and the copy in TCRdb shows in-frame clones only, minus some. Of about 93,000 clones detected, just under 90% appear once; the ten largest clones hold approximately 2.8%. This specimen consisted of peripheral blood, obtained on day 0 of MenACWY control vaccination. The origin of the receptors is an adult in good health. Each CDR3 is given with its conserved first and last residue. Each record gives: clone size, J gene, V gene, CDR3 length, D gene, CDR3 DNA, CDR3 protein. D genes are given only for firm matches. For some rows the clone size is stated as once, few or many, or as a class when expanded; others skip it.

NA | TRBJ1-2 | TRBV18 | 15 | NA | TGTGTCAGCTCACCACCGGGGCAGGGTGAGGGTGGCTACACCTTC | CVSSPPGQGEGGYTF
NA | TRBJ1-1 | TRBV27 | 14 | NA | TGTGCCAGCAGTTTAGGGCAGCCTTACACTGAAGCTTTCTTT | CASSLGQPYTEAFF
NA | TRBJ2-2 | TRBV5-4 | 15 | NA | TGTGCCAGCAGCTCTGGGGGGCCGAGGACCGGGGAGCTGTTTTTT | CASSSGGPRTGELFF
NA | TRBJ1-6 | TRBV5-4 | 15 | TRBD1 | TGTGCCAGCAGTCTGGACAGGATTTATAATTCACCCCTCCACTTT | CASSLDRIYNSPLHF
NA | TRBJ1-5 | TRBV2 | 13 | TRBD1 | TGTGCCAGCGGAGCAGGGGGGGGACAGCCCCAGCATTTT | CASGAGGGQPQHF
NA | TRBJ2-7 | TRBV19 | 13 | TRBD1 | TGTGCCAGTAGTCCCGGACAGGCCTACGAGCAGTACTTC | CASSPGQAYEQYF
NA | TRBJ1-3 | TRBV20-1 | 15 | NA | TGCAGTGCTAGTGAGTGGCTGAACTCTGGAAACACCATATATTTT | CSASEWLNSGNTIYF
NA | TRBJ1-2 | TRBV3-1/TRBV3-2 | 16 | TRBD1 | TGTGCCAGCAGCCCCGAACGGACAGGGGGCATAAATGGCTACACCTTC | CASSPERTGGINGYTF
NA | TRBJ2-3 | TRBV28 | 13 | TRBD2 | TGTGCCAGCAGCAGCGGGAGTGGGGATACGCAGTATTTT | CASSSGSGDTQYF
NA | TRBJ2-7 | TRBV6-1 | 17 | NA | TGTGCCAGCAGTGAAGCCGGGTGGCGCTTCCACTCCTACGAGCAGTACTTC | CASSEAGWRFHSYEQYF
NA | TRBJ1-1 | TRBV3-1/TRBV3-2 | 14 | NA | TGTGCCAGCCGCAAGGCACTCGGGGGCACTGAAGCTTTCTTT | CASRKALGGTEAFF
NA | TRBJ1-4 | TRBV27 | 16 | TRBD1 | TGTGCCAGCAGTAGCCCTGGGAGGGGGACAGGGGAAAAACTGTTTTTT | CASSSPGRGTGEKLFF
once | TRBJ2-3 | TRBV7-2 | 17 | TRBD2 | TGTGCCAGCAGCTTAGCGACTAGCGGGGCCTGGGGAGATACGCAGTATTTT | CASSLATSGAWGDTQYF
NA | TRBJ1-2 | TRBV6-6 | 12 | TRBD1 | TGTGCCACCACACAGGGGTTGGGTGGCTACACCTTC | CATTQGLGGYTF
NA | TRBJ2-2 | TRBV5-1 | 16 | TRBD1 | TGCGCCAGCAGCTTGGGAGGGACAGGGAACACCGGGGAGCTGTTTTTT | CASSLGGTGNTGELFF